The T cell receptor beta chain under discussion was sequenced for a study of neurological immune-mediated disorders. This clonotype is categorized as medium-sized. The V gene lost 1 base and the J gene lost 6 bases, with 15 bases spanning the gap. CDR1 and CDR2 from the germline V gene are SGHDN and FVKESK. CDR3 size: 15 residues. Every sequencing run produced over 160 million TCR-beta sequences that came from 15-18 subjects. TCRdb fed the 5' RACE reads into MiXCR, producing one record per CDR3 protein. The table includes over 20,000 distinct CDR3 sequences, under 11% detected once. This sequence originates from a woman aged 60-75 years with HTLV-1-associated myelopathy (HAM/TSP). This chain uses TRBV14 with TRBJ1-2; TRBD1 is a possible D gene (6 bases). The sample comprised PBMCs. CDR3 sequence (DNA): TGTGCCAGCAGCCAAGGATACAGGGCGCTGGATGGCTACACCTTC. The encoded protein is CASSQGYRALDGYTF.